The entry below describes one T cell receptor (beta chain). The specificity of this receptor is unknown. This sample was taken from a study of cytomegalovirus exposure and HLA in healthy donors (dated by TCRdb to about 2017). Regarding the study in general: According to an earlier analysis of a few hundred of the donors, about 179 million T cells yielded roughly 110 million unique TCR beta sequences and around 300 Gb of sequence data. High-throughput TCR immunosequencing, statistical association of individual TCRs with disease status, and machine learning were combined to predict cytomegalovirus infection status. Rather than using new phenotypic data, the later analysis identified candidate immune exposures from TCR beta sequences and from how often those sequences occurred across donors. A later analysis re-examined previously published TCR beta repertoires from around 670 donors and added high-resolution HLA genotyping to investigate patterns of TCR occurrence. Among the approximately 400 genotyped donors, 81% belonged to the genetic ancestry cluster associated with self-reported Caucasian donors. The study aimed to test whether signatures of past pathogen exposure could be identified by cataloging public T cell receptors. An earlier analysis of several hundred of the donors used high-throughput TCR beta sequencing to judge whether each TCR beta V gene segment behaved as functional or pseudogenic. Donor age, sex, ethnicity and CMV serostatus were collected together with the repertoire data. Every repertoire in the discovery cohort had been generated on one and the same sequencing platform. The T cell repertoires of 550 to 850 subjects were profiled by immunosequencing and related to cytomegalovirus serostatus. Typing coverage varied by locus: roughly 620-630 donors for A, B, C, DRB1 and DQB1; approximately 500 for DQA1; over 600 for DPA1; around 450 for DPB1. HLA typing covered class I and class II loci at four-digit resolution. About 280 gigabases of sequencing data and roughly 90 million unique TCR sequences were included in an early release covering roughly 600 HLA-typed donors. Four to six DR-DQ haplotypes were handled as single units for association and clustering because linkage in the cohort was strong. Among some 400 genotyped donors of the cohort, an average of about 240,000 unique TCR beta nucleotide sequences were sequenced per donor, around 20% of them non-productive. In addition to the first cohort of 666 subjects, a separate validation cohort of over 90 different subjects was used. A later genetic analysis used genome-wide SNP genotypes for about 65% of the roughly 700 donors, treating that subset as a discovery cohort.

The library was made by the immunoSEQ multiplex PCR assay. The multiplex PCR relied on a mix of 60 forward primers for TCR Vbeta segments and 13 reverse primers for TCR Jbeta segments. The CDR3 region of rearranged TCR beta genes was amplified from genomic DNA with a multiplex PCR assay. On the Illumina HiSeq System, the amplified TCR beta libraries were sequenced as 87-base-pair reads. For the original study's pipeline: In a later analysis, some 80 million unique TCR beta chains were counted across the approximately 640 repertoires, and roughly 10 million of these chains were shared by at least two donors. Raw reads were error-corrected and collapsed into unique sequences by a nearest-neighbor algorithm in which closely related sequences were merged to remove PCR and sequencing errors. To assign V, D and J gene segments, CDR3 sequences were aligned to IMGT reference sequences. Each retained sequence needed at least a six-nucleotide match to both a V gene segment and a J gene segment. Rearrangements were classified as productive when the CDR3 lacked stop codons and remained in frame with V and J, and all other rearrangements were classified as non-productive. CDR3 was defined by IMGT convention, running from the second conserved V-encoded cysteine to the conserved J-encoded phenylalanine. In an earlier analysis of roughly 610 of the donors, sequences lacking an unambiguous match to a single V gene segment were excluded. An earlier analysis of 587 of the donors classified V segments as functional when productive rearrangements were above 56.7% and as segregating when the standard deviation between donors was above 5%. To diagnose cytomegalovirus status from the catalog of TCR beta chain sequences, a statistical classification framework was built. In a later analysis, TCR nucleotide sequences were compared against IMGT/GENE-DB human TR gene sequences so that V and J genes could be assigned. Using the TCRdist pipeline, a later analysis assigned CDR3 sequences along with most-parsimonious VDJ recombination scenarios. In a later analysis, each TCR beta chain was defined by its CDR3 amino acid sequence together with its V-gene family, and reads lacking a unique V-gene family were excluded. A later analysis removed roughly 590 highly shared, low-generation-probability nucleotide sequences to deal with suspected cross-contamination and a sequencing artifact. In a later analysis, a clonal expansion index was calculated for each public chain from normalized within-repertoire ranks of inferred template counts. A later analysis computed generation probabilities with a VDJ recombination model fitted to out-of-frame rearrangements, and checked the results against IGoR. Hypergeometric tests were used in a later analysis to score TCR-TCR, TCR-HLA and TCR-CMV co-occurrence, with a repertoire-size bias correction applied to the TCR pairs. To estimate false discovery rates, a later analysis permuted the HLA or CMV assignments 20 times. In a later analysis, co-occurring TCRs were grouped with DBSCAN, and TCRdist sequence similarity was added when clustering was performed within HLA-allele-positive subsets. Co-occurrence clustering excluded repertoires with fewer than 30,000 or more than 120,000 public chains, plus five with anomalous nucleotide sharing. This is the immuneACCESS table as TCRdb keeps it, with only in-frame sequences that have V and J called. A part of the clones is gone; compared with another copy, unresolved V genes explain less than half, and the rest is unexplained. D and trimming come from the DNA, and the V and J calls and clone size come from that table. The sample table records roughly 110,000 clones. In total, the top ten clones hold 6.8% of the sample.

In total, over 600 healthy bone marrow donors made up the cohort. At the time of sampling, all cohort members were nominally healthy, though unrecorded immune exposures were likely present. The donor tested CMV seropositive, placing the donor among the 310 or so seropositive members of the cohort. Every donor gave a peripheral blood sample, and the peripheral blood mononuclear cells from that sample were used for TCR beta sequencing. The Qiagen DNeasy Blood Extraction Kit was used to extract genomic DNA from the blood cell samples. At the junction V is shortened by 4 bases and J by 6 bases, with 13 bases in between. Taken from the germline V gene, the CDR1 and CDR2 loops are MDHEN and SYDVKM. The CDR3 goes from the cysteine to the phenylalanine over 13 residues. The retained sequence is limited to the CDR3, 39 bases, with the frame set at the first base. Here is what the overall study found, with its caveats: A later analysis found that HLA-associated TCR beta chains were more clonally expanded and had lower generation probabilities than equally common non-associated chains. In both the original and validation cohorts, the classifier was reported to diagnose cytomegalovirus status with high specificity and sensitivity. A further reported finding was that TCR beta sequences accurately predicted the HLA-A and HLA-B alleles for most subjects in the first cohort. Assigning TCR associations to individual alleles was difficult when HLA alleles, especially DR and DQ, strongly co-occurred. In vitro tests confirmed that a few of the cytomegalovirus-associated TCR beta chains recognize cytomegalovirus antigens. A later analysis reported that several top co-occurrence clusters appeared linked to parvovirus B19, influenza, CMV and Epstein-Barr virus. The earlier analysis of a few hundred of the donors excluded approximately 15 rarely observed V segments, including chromosome 9 orphons, because counts were too low. The only immune exposure information available for the cohort was CMV serostatus. The study gave a list of roughly 150 TCR beta chains associated with cytomegalovirus. In an earlier analysis of roughly 560 of the donors, most TCR beta V segments were observed in productive rearrangements about 87% or about 30% of the time, broadly matching IMGT annotations. According to the authors, the approach could potentially be generalized to other disease states and immunological phenotypes. This cohort had only TCR beta chains sequenced, and the lack of alpha or paired-chain data limited which features could be detected. In a later analysis, most CMV-associated TCR beta chains were found to appear HLA-restricted, with HLA associations seemingly driven largely by CMV exposure. At a false discovery rate of 0.05, a later analysis linked around 17,000 TCR beta sequences to specific HLA alleles. In a later genetic analysis, a missense DCLRE1C variant was associated with V-gene and J-gene trimming of TCR beta chains, and the association was replicated in an independent cohort. Correlated functional status among segregating V segments might reflect linkage disequilibrium, but an unknown experimental factor could not be ruled out. A cluster of highly shared sequence variants was judged likely to be a technical artifact of the sequencing pipeline. Roughly uniform sequencing depth across donors was assumed in presence/absence analyses, although this assumption may not hold. While some public TCRs were present in many individuals, most TCR sequences turned up only very rarely across donors. HLA typing was unavailable for some donors at each locus, so association tests used only the typed subset. Some IMGT-functional V segments, including TRBV6-2 and TRBV6-3, could not be distinguished by the 87-base-pair reads and were therefore excluded. According to a later genetic analysis, donors in an Asian-associated ancestry cluster had fewer N-insertions in productive TCRs than the roughly 660-donor mean. According to a later analysis, TCR association rates differed among HLA loci, with DRB1 alleles showing the most associated TCRs and HLA-C alleles showing the fewest.

The source is a man aged 40-50 years in good health and CMV-seropositive. Sequencing used PBMCs. The chain couples TRBV28 to TRBJ2-7, with a weak D call of TRBD1 (6 bases match). The CDR3 sequence is CASSSSGAAEQYF. The DNA sequence is given as TGTGCCAGCAGTTCTTCAGGGGCCGCCGAGCAGTACTTC. Full variable domain (CDR3 extended with the reference TRBV28 and TRBJ2-7 proteins): DVKVTQSSRYLVKRTGEKVFLECVQDMDHENMFWYRQDPGLGLRLIYFSYDVKMKEKGDIPEGYSVSREKKERFSLILESASTNQTSMYLCASSSSGAAEQYFGPGTRLTVT.